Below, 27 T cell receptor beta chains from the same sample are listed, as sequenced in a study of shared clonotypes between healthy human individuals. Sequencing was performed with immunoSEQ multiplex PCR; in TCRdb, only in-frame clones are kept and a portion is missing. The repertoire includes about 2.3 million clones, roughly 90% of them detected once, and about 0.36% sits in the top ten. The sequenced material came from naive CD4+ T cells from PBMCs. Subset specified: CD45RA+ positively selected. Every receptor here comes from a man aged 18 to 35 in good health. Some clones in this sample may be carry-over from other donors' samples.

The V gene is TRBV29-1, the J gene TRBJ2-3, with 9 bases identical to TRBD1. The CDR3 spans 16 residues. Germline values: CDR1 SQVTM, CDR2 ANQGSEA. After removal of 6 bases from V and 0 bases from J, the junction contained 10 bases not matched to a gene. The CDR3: CSVDRDREISTDTQYF. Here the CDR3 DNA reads TGCAGCGTAGACCGGGACAGGGAAATTAGCACAGATACGCAGTATTTT.

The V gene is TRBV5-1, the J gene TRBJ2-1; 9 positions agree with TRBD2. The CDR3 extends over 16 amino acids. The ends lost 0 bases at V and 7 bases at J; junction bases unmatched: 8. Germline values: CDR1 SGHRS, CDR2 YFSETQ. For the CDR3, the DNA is TGCGCCAGCAGCTTGGCGTTGGCGGGAGGGCGGAATGAGCAGTTCTTC. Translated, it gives CASSLALAGGRNEQFF.

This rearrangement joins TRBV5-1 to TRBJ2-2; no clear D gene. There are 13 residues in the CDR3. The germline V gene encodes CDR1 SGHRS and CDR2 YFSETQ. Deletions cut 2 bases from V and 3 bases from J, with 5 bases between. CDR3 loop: CASSFPDTGELFF. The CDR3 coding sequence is TGCGCCAGCAGCTTCCCGGACACCGGGGAGCTGTTTTTT.

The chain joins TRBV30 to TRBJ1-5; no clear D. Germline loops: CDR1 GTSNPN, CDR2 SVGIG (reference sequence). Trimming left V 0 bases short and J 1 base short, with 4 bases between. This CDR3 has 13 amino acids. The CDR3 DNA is TGTGCCTGGAGTGTACACAGCAATCAGCCCCAGCATTTT. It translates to CAWSVHSNQPQHF.

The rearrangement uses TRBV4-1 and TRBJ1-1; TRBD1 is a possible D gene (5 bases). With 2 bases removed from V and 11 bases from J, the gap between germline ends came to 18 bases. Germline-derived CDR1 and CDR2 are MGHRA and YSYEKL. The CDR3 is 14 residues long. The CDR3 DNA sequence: TGCGCCAGCAGCCAACCTATAATAAAGGGGTATGCTTTCTTT. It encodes CASSQPIIKGYAFF.

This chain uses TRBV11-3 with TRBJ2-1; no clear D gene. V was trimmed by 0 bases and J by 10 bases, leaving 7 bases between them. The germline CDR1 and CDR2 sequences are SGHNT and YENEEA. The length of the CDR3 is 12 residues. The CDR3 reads CASSLDGGEQFF. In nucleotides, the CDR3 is TGTGCCAGCAGCTTAGATGGTGGGGAGCAGTTCTTC. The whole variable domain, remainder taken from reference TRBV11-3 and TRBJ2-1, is EAGVVQSPRYKIIEKKQPVAFWCNPISGHNTLYWYLQNLGQGPELLIRYENEEAVDDSQLPKDRFSAERLKGVDSTLKIQPAELGDSAVYLCASSLDGGEQFFGPGTRLTVL.

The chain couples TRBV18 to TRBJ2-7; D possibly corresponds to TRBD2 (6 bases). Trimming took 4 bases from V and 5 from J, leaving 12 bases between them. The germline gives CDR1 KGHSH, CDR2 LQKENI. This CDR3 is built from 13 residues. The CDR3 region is CASSLGGTDEQYF. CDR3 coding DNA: TGTGCCAGCTCACTTGGCGGGACCGACGAGCAGTACTTC.

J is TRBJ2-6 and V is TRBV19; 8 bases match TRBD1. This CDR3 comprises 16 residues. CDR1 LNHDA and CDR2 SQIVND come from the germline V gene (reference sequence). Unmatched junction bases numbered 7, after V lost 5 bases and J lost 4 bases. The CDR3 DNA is TGTGCCAGTAGTGACCCGACAGGGGTCGGGGCCAACGTCCTGACTTTC. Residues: CASSDPTGVGANVLTF.

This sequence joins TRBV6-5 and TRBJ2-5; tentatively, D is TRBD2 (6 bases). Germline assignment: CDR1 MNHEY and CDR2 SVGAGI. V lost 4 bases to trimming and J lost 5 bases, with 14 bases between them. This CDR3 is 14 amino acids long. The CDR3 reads CASSLTGVTETQYF. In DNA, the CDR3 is TGTGCCAGCAGTTTAACGGGAGTCACGGAGACCCAGTACTTC.

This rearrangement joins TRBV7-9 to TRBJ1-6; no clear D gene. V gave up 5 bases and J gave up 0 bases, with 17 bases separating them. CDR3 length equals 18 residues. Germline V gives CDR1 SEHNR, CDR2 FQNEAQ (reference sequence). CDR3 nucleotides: TGTGCCAGCAGCCCCTTGACCGGCATAAGCTCCTATAATTCACCCCTCCACTTT. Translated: CASSPLTGISSYNSPLHF.

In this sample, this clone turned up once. CDR3 in amino acids: CASSMGRTYEQYF. Here the CDR3 DNA reads TGTGCCAGCAGCATGGGCCGGACCTACGAGCAGTACTTC. The rearrangement links TRBV5-6 to TRBJ2-7; D is undetermined. Between the trimmed V and J ends, which lost 4 bases and 2 bases, there was a span of 10 bases. The CDR3 loop spans 13 amino acids. Germline assignment: CDR1 SGHDT and CDR2 YYEEEE.

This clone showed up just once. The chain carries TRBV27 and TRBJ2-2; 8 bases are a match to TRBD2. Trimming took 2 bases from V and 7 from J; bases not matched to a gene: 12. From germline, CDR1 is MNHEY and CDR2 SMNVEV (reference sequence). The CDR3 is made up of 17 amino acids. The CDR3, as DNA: TGTGCCAGCAGTTTAACGCTAGCGGGCGACGGGAACGGGGAGCTGTTTTTT. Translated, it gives CASSLTLAGDGNGELFF.

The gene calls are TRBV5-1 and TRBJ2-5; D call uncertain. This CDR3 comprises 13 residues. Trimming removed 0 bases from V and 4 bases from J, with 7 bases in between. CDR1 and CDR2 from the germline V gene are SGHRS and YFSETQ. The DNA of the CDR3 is TGCGCCAGCAGCTTGGACGAGCCAGAGACCCAGTACTTC. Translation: CASSLDEPETQYF.

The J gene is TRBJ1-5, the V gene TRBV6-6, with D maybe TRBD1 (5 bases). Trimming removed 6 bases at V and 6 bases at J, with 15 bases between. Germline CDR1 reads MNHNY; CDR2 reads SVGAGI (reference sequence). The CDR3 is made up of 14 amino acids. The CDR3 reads CASSLGSGGQPQHF. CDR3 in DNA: TGTGCCAGCAGCCTTGGGAGCGGGGGTCAGCCCCAGCATTTT.

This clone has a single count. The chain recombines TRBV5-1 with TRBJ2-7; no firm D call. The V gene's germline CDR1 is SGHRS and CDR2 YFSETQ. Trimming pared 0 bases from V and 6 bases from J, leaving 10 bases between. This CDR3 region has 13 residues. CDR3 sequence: CASSLGVDGEQYF. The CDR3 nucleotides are TGCGCCAGCAGCTTGGGTGTGGATGGCGAGCAGTACTTC.

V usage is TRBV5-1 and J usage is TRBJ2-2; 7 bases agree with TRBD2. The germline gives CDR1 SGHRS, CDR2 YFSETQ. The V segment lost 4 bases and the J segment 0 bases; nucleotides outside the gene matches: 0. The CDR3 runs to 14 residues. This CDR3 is CASSRGANTGELFF. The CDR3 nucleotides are TGCGCCAGCAGCCGGGGGGCGAACACCGGGGAGCTGTTTTTT. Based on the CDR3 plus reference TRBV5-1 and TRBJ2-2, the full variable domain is KAGVTQTPRYLIKTRGQQVTLSCSPISGHRSVSWYQQTPGQGLQFLFEYFSETQRNKGNFPGRFSGRQFSNSRSEMNVSTLELGDSALYLCASSRGANTGELFFGEGSRLTVL.

CDR3 amino acids: CASSPNPSGSDTQYF. The DNA for the CDR3 is TGCGCCAGCAGCCCGAATCCTAGCGGGTCAGATACGCAGTATTTT. The V and J genes are TRBV4-1 and TRBJ2-3; TRBD2 matches 8 bases. Germline CDR1 is MGHRA and CDR2 is YSYEKL. V was clipped by 4 bases and J by 4 bases; unmatched bases: 7. This CDR3 is built from 15 residues.

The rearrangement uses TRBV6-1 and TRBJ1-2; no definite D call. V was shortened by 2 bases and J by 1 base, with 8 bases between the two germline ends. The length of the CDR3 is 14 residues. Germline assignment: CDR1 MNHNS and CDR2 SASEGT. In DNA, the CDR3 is TGTGCCAGCAGTGAACAGCTCCTTAACTATGGCTACACCTTC. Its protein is CASSEQLLNYGYTF.

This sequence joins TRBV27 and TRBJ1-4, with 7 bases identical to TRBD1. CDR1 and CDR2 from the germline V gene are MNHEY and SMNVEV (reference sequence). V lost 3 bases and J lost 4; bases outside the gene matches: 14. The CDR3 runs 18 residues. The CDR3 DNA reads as TGTGCCAGCAGTTTCCTAGTAGGACAGGCAAGGGGTAATGAAAAACTGTTTTTT. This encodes CASSFLVGQARGNEKLFF. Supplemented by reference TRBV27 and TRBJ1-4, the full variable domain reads EAQVTQNPRYLITVTGKKLTVTCSQNMNHEYMSWYRQDPGLGLRQIYYSMNVEVTDKGDVPEGYKVSRKEKRNFPLILESPSPNQTSLYFCASSFLVGQARGNEKLFFGSGTQLSVL.

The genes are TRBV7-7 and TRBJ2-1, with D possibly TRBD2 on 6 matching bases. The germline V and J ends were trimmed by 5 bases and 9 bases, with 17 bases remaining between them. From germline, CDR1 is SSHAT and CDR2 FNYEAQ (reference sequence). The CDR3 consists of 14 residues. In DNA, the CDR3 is TGTGCCAGCAGCCCCGTTTCGCGGGATGGTGAGCAGTTCTTC. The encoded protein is CASSPVSRDGEQFF.

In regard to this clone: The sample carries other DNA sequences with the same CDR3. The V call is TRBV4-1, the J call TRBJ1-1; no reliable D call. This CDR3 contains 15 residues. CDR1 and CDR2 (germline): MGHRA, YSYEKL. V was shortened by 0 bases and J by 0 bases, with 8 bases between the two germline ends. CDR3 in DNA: TGCGCCAGCAGCCAAGACAGAATCATGAACACTGAAGCTTTCTTT. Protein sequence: CASSQDRIMNTEAFF.

The DNA for the CDR3 is TGTGCCAGCAGCACCACCGGGACAGTTTACAATGAGCAGTTCTTC. This encodes CASSTTGTVYNEQFF. The chain carries TRBV11-3 and TRBJ2-1; 7 bases are shared with TRBD1. Germline CDR1 reads SGHNT; CDR2 reads YENEEA. The CDR3 contains 15 residues. Germline trimming cut 5 bases from V and 4 bases from J; bases unmatched to any gene: 8. Looking up the rest from reference TRBV11-3 and TRBJ2-1 gives the full variable domain: EAGVVQSPRYKIIEKKQPVAFWCNPISGHNTLYWYLQNLGQGPELLIRYENEEAVDDSQLPKDRFSAERLKGVDSTLKIQPAELGDSAVYLCASSTTGTVYNEQFFGPGTRLTVL.

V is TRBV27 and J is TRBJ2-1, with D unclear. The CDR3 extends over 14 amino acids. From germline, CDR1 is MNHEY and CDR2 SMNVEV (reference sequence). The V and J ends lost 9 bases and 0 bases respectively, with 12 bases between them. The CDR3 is CASTGPSSYNEQFF. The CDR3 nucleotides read TGTGCCAGTACCGGGCCCAGCTCCTACAATGAGCAGTTCTTC.

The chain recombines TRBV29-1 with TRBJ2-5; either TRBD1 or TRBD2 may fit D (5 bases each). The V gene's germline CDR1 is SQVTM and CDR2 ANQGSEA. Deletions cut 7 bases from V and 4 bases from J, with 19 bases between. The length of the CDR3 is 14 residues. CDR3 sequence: CSAKPGPWRETQYF. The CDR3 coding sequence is TGCAGCGCTAAACCGGGACCATGGCGAGAGACCCAGTACTTC.

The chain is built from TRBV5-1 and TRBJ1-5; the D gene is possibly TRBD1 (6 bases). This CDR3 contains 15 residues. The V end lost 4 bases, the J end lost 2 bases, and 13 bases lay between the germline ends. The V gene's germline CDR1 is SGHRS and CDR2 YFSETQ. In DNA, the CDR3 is TGCGCCAGCAGCCCCGAGGGGGGCGGCAATCAGCCCCAGCATTTT. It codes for CASSPEGGGNQPQHF.

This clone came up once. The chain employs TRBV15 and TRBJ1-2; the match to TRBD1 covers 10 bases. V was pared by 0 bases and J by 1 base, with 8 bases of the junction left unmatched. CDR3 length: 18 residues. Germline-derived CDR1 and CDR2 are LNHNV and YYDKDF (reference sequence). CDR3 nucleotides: TGTGCCACCAGCAGAGATGGAGGGGACAGGGGCGATAACTATGGCTACACCTTC. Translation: CATSRDGGDRGDNYGYTF.

In DNA, the CDR3 is TGTGCCAGCAGCCAAGATCTCAGGGGGTCGGACACTGAAGCTTTCTTT. Translating it yields CASSQDLRGSDTEAFF. The J gene is TRBJ1-1, the V gene TRBV14; 7 nucleotides match TRBD1. The CDR3 is made up of 16 amino acids. Germline V gene data show CDR1 as SGHDN and CDR2 as FVKESK. Trimming took 0 bases from V and 3 from J; bases not matched to a gene: 7.